Listed here is a single T cell receptor (beta chain). It lacks a known antigen. Base-call qualities are not available, and no considerably larger clone is one nucleotide away. Amplification of TCR beta CDR3 regions was carried out from RNA transcripts. For the first round of RT-PCR on the TCR CDR3, the HTBI primer set was used together with the Qiagen OneStep RT-PCR kit. The libraries were constructed in a second round of multiplex PCR and then size-selected and purified. Libraries were sequenced paired-end with 100 bp reads on an Illumina HiSeq2000. As for the authors' bioinformatics: SOAPnuke was used to process the raw data, removing reads that contained adapters or uncalled bases, had a mean Phred below 15, or lacked an exact match to the constant primer or identifier. High-quality paired reads were merged with COPE v1.2.5, and unique nucleotide sequences were defined as clonotypes. Clonotypes were aligned to IMGT TRBV, TRBD and TRBJ reference segments using MiTCR v1.1. Only V-J combinations with frequency above 0.0001, covering about 99% of repertoires, were analysed. A TCS score was defined as the ratio of F50 (clonal expansion) to E x V (chaos), with BLOSUM62-based TCRdist applied between CDR3 peptides within each V-J. Welch's t-statistics and random forest reduced fewer than 550 V-J features to about 12, which were used in a naive Bayes classifier (R e1071). TCRdb ran its own pipeline on the public reads, namely fastp trimming at Q25 and MiXCR clone calling, and kept in-frame beta chains. One record per CDR3 amino acid sequence lists the most common genes and DNA. TCRdb, rather than the study authors, made the V and J calls. The sample table records hundreds of thousands of distinct CDR3 sequences; around 15% of these occur just once. In total, the top ten clones hold less than 3.5% of the sample.

The source of the sample is a study of T cells in Graves' hyperthyroidism and ophthalmopathy (dated by TCRdb to about 2019). With respect to the entire study: Peripheral blood was sampled at the time of initial diagnosis, prior to any treatment. A discovery cohort of about 96 patients, roughly 45 with Graves' ophthalmopathy and roughly 59 with stable Graves' hyperthyroidism, was used to find distinguishing TCR V-J signatures. Prospective prediction of ophthalmopathy was tested in an independent validation cohort of fewer than 20 hyperthyroidism patients and some 17 patients who later progressed to ophthalmopathy. The 100 discovery patients were divided at random into training and test sets in a 7:3 ratio. In addition, the study compared T-cell repertoires in thyroid tissue and in blood from roughly six Graves' hyperthyroidism patients. After sampling, hyperthyroidism patients received methimazole starting at 30 mg daily, and ophthalmopathy patients received high-dose intravenous methylprednisolone. According to the paper, TCR Vbeta CDR3 sequencing was carried out on over 130 peripheral blood samples, which came from 40 to 45 ophthalmopathy, about 75 hyperthyroidism and approximately 17 progressor patients. Overall study outcomes, separate from this receptor: A model built on a 13 V-J signature distinguished ophthalmopathy from stable hyperthyroidism, reaching 85% to 90% sensitivity and about 81% specificity in cross-validation and 80%/75% in testing. Sample size was not statistically predetermined, and blinding of investigators to group allocation was not performed. Most expanded thyroid clonotypes (frequency above 0.001) were also found in blood, which suggests that blood repertoires may mirror thyroid immune responses. In validation, the model predicted progression to ophthalmopathy with approximately 69% sensitivity and less than 80% specificity, a median of 6.5 months before onset.

Moderately to severely active disease, a Clinical Activity Score of at least 3, a NOSPECS grade of at least 4, and a duration under 3 months were present in ophthalmopathy patients. Patients with uncontrolled infections, other autoimmune diseases, pregnancy or lactation were excluded. Diagnoses relied on clinical symptoms, serum thyroxine and TRAb, thyroid ultrasound and orbital computed tomography. Ficoll-Paque density gradient centrifugation was used to isolate PBMCs from approximately 10 ml of fresh peripheral blood. Total RNA was extracted using Trizol reagent, and RNA quality was assessed on an Agilent 2100 Bioanalyzer. The CDR3, cysteine through phenylalanine, is 15 amino acids long. Only the CDR3 portion is preserved as DNA: 45 bases, with reading frame beginning at the first base. Sequences SGHDN (CDR1) and FVKESK (CDR2) are obtained from the germline V gene. Trimmed from V: 9 bases; trimmed from J: 3 bases; junction bases lacking a gene match: 10.

Sample: blood. This receptor was taken from a woman in her thirties or forties with Graves' ophthalmopathy. The chain is made from TRBV14 and TRBJ2-2; a stretch of 7 junction bases matches TRBD1. The sequenced DNA: TGTGCCAGGCCCTTATCCACAGGGGACACCGGGGAGCTGTTTTTT. The resulting protein is CARPLSTGDTGELFF.